The rows below give T cell receptor beta chains drawn from one sample of a study of shared clonotypes between healthy human individuals. TCRdb's table, derived via immunoSEQ multiplex PCR, lists solely in-frame clones and lacks some. The data show around 2.3 million clones, with 90% to 96% seen just once and more than 0.1% held by the top ten. The sequenced sample was naive CD4+ T cells sorted from blood. These receptors all stem from a man between 18 and 35 years old in good health. Both conserved end residues are part of each CDR3. The order of the fields is V gene, J gene, D gene, clone size, CDR3 DNA, CDR3 protein. D genes are given only for firm matches. Clone size is given for some rows only: seen once, a few or many times, or a class if the clone is expanded.

>TRBV5-4|TRBJ1-5|NA|NA
TGTGCCAGCAGCCGTGGACTCAATCAGCCCCAGCATTTT
CASSRGLNQPQHF
>TRBV10-3|TRBJ1-5|NA|NA
TGTGCCATCAGTGACCCTGGCAATCAGCCCCAGCATTTT
CAISDPGNQPQHF
>TRBV6-1|TRBJ1-4|TRBD1|NA
TGTGCCAGCAGTCTGACAGGGGAGGGGGAAAAACTGTTTTTT
CASSLTGEGEKLFF
>TRBV30|TRBJ2-7|NA|NA
TGTGCCTGGAGTGTACTGGGGAACGAGCAGTACTTC
CAWSVLGNEQYF
>TRBV28|TRBJ1-5|NA|NA
TGTGCCAGCCACGGGCAAACAGGTCAGCCCCAGCATTTT
CASHGQTGQPQHF
>TRBV7-9|TRBJ1-1|NA|NA
TGTGCCAGCACACCAGGGATTGAAGCTTTCTTT
CASTPGIEAFF
>TRBV25-1|TRBJ2-7|TRBD2|NA
TGTGCCAGCAGATTCGGACTAGCTGGCGAGCAGTACTTC
CASRFGLAGEQYF
>TRBV30|TRBJ1-1|NA|NA
TGTGCCTGGGCGCGGGACATGAGGGCTTTCTTT
CAWARDMRAFF
>TRBV2|TRBJ1-5|NA|NA
TGTGCCAGCAGTGAAGGCCTTCCAGGGAATCAGCCCCAGCATTTT
CASSEGLPGNQPQHF
>TRBV19|TRBJ1-1|NA|NA
TGTGCCAGTAGTTATAGTAACATGAACACTGAAGCTTTCTTT
CASSYSNMNTEAFF
>TRBV15|TRBJ2-7|NA|NA
TGTGCCACCAGCAGAGATCGCACAGGGCAGCAGTACTTC
CATSRDRTGQQYF
>TRBV7-2|TRBJ1-2|NA|NA
TGTGCCAGCAGCTTCGGAGGACCAGGTGACTATGGCTACACCTTC
CASSFGGPGDYGYTF
>TRBV6-6|TRBJ1-3|NA|NA
TGTGCCAGCAGTTACTCGGCAGGGTCTGGAAACACCATATATTTT
CASSYSAGSGNTIYF
>TRBV6-1|TRBJ1-3|TRBD1|NA
TGTGCCAGCAGTGAACGGGACAGAACTGGAAACACCATATATTTT
CASSERDRTGNTIYF
>TRBV6-1|TRBJ2-7|NA|NA
TGTGCCAGCAGTATTTCCCGGGACAAAAACTACGAGCAGTACTTC
CASSISRDKNYEQYF
>TRBV30|TRBJ1-6|TRBD1|NA
TGTGCCTGGAGCCCCGGGACAGCGAATTCACCCCTCCACTTT
CAWSPGTANSPLHF
>TRBV29-1|TRBJ1-1|NA|NA
TGCAGCGTTGAAGATCCCCCCCTTTGGATCTTT
CSVEDPPLWIF
>TRBV25-1|TRBJ2-3|NA|once
TGTGCCAGCAGGAACAGGGAAACTCTTACAGATACGCAGTATTTT
CASRNRETLTDTQYF
>TRBV5-4|TRBJ2-7|NA|NA
TGTGCCAGCAGCTCCGGGACTTCTAGCTCCTACGAGCAGTACTTC
CASSSGTSSSYEQYF
>TRBV4-3|TRBJ2-6|NA|NA
TGCGCCAGCAGCCAAGATTGGGGGGCCAACGTCCTGACTTTC
CASSQDWGANVLTF
>TRBV5-4|TRBJ2-3|TRBD2|NA
TGTGCCAGCAGCTTGGATAGCGGGGGCACAGATACGCAGTATTTT
CASSLDSGGTDTQYF
>TRBV7-9|TRBJ2-1|NA|NA
TGTGCCAGCAGCTTAGGGTCGGTGGGCCAGTACAATGAGCAGTTCTTC
CASSLGSVGQYNEQFF
>TRBV5-1|TRBJ2-7|NA|NA
TGCGCCAGCAGCACTGGAGGGAGAGGGAGCTACGAGCAGTACTTC
CASSTGGRGSYEQYF
>TRBV7-2|TRBJ2-3|NA|NA
TGTGCCAGCAGCTTAGACGGCGGGAAGACAGATACGCAGTATTTT
CASSLDGGKTDTQYF
>TRBV7-3|TRBJ2-1|NA|once
TGTGCCAGCAGCAAAGGCGGGAATGAGCAGTTCTTC
CASSKGGNEQFF
>TRBV27|TRBJ2-7|NA|NA
TGTGCCAGCAGTCTGTGGGGACACGAGCAGTACTTC
CASSLWGHEQYF
>TRBV7-9|TRBJ1-5|NA|once
TGTGCCAGCAGCCAGGATCTTAGCAATCAGCCCCAGCATTTT
CASSQDLSNQPQHF
>TRBV2|TRBJ1-6|TRBD1|NA
TGTGCCAGCAGTGACGCAGGGGGGAATTCACCCCTCCACTTT
CASSDAGGNSPLHF
>TRBV10-2|TRBJ2-7|TRBD1|NA
TGCGCCAGCAGTGAGTCGCGGACAGGGGGAACCTACGAGCAGTACTTC
CASSESRTGGTYEQYF
>TRBV18|TRBJ1-6|TRBD1|NA
TGTGCCAGCTCACTTGGGACAGTGGATAATTCACCCCTCCACTTT
CASSLGTVDNSPLHF
>TRBV7-2|TRBJ2-3|NA|NA
TGTGCCAGCAGCCCGAACTCAGGCACGCAGTATTTT
CASSPNSGTQYF
>TRBV19|TRBJ2-7|TRBD1|NA
TGTGCCAGTAGTTCGCGAACCGGGACAGCGAACTCCTACGAGCAGTACTTC
CASSSRTGTANSYEQYF
>TRBV7-2|TRBJ2-5|TRBD2|NA
TGTGCCAGCAGCTTAAACCCCGGGACTAGCGGAAGGGAGACCCAGTACTTC
CASSLNPGTSGRETQYF
>TRBV29-1|TRBJ2-7|TRBD2|NA
TGCAGCGTTGAGCGGGAGGGAAGCGAGCAGTACTTC
CSVEREGSEQYF
>TRBV27|TRBJ2-7|NA|NA
TGTGCCAGCAGTTTAGCAGGGACCTACGAGCAGTACTTC
CASSLAGTYEQYF
>TRBV10-3|TRBJ2-5|NA|NA
TGTGCCATCAGTGAGCACAGCCAAGAGACCCAGTACTTC
CAISEHSQETQYF
>TRBV18|TRBJ2-7|NA|NA
TGTGCCAGCTCACCGCTAGACGAGCAGTACTTC
CASSPLDEQYF
>TRBV19|TRBJ1-1|NA|NA
TGTGCCAGTAGTATAAGGGCGGCGGGAGGCACTGAAGCTTTCTTT
CASSIRAAGGTEAFF
>TRBV28|TRBJ2-3|NA|NA
TGTGCCAGCAGCCCAGGGGGGGGGCCAGATACGCAGTATTTT
CASSPGGGPDTQYF
>TRBV7-2|TRBJ2-5|TRBD2|NA
TGTGCCAGCAGCAAAGGACTAGCAGCTATTCAAGAGACCCAGTACTTC
CASSKGLAAIQETQYF
>TRBV5-6|TRBJ1-1|NA|NA
TGTGCCAGCAGCTTGTTCCTCAACACTGAAGCTTTCTTT
CASSLFLNTEAFF
>TRBV5-1|TRBJ2-7|NA|once
TGCGCCAGCAGCTTGGGTCCGGGGGGCTACTACGAGCAGTACTTC
CASSLGPGGYYEQYF
>TRBV30|TRBJ1-5|NA|NA
TGTGCCTGGAGTGTAAGAGACAGAACCCAGCATTTT
CAWSVRDRTQHF
>TRBV30|TRBJ2-5|NA|NA
TGTGCCTGGAGTGTGTTGGAGACCCAGTACTTC
CAWSVLETQYF
>TRBV9|TRBJ2-5|TRBD2|NA
TGTGCCAGCAGCGTCCTAGCGGGTTTGGGGGAGACCCAGTACTTC
CASSVLAGLGETQYF
>TRBV6-6|TRBJ1-5|TRBD1|NA
TGTGCCAGCAGACCGGGACAGAGCAATCAGCCCCAGCATTTT
CASRPGQSNQPQHF
>TRBV4-3|TRBJ1-5|NA|NA
TGCGCCAGCAGCCAAGATTTTGGGAATCGAAATCAGCCCCAGCATTTT
CASSQDFGNRNQPQHF
>TRBV5-5|TRBJ2-7|TRBD2|NA
TGTGCCAGCAGCTCTCCCGGGACTAGCTCCTACGAGCAGTACTTC
CASSSPGTSSYEQYF
>TRBV28|TRBJ2-1|NA|NA
TGTGCCAGCAGCGTTTTAAATGAGCAGTTCTTC
CASSVLNEQFF
>TRBV4-1|TRBJ2-1|NA|NA
TGCGCCAGCAGCCGCGAAGGGAGTACCGGTAATGAGCAGTTCTTC
CASSREGSTGNEQFF
>TRBV6-5|TRBJ2-7|NA|NA
TGTGCCAGCACGAGGGGCCACGAGCAGTACTTC
CASTRGHEQYF
>TRBV7-2|TRBJ2-3|TRBD2|NA
TGTGCCAGCAGCTTTGTAGCGGGGAGCACAGATACGCAGTATTTT
CASSFVAGSTDTQYF
>TRBV2|TRBJ2-1|NA|NA
TGTGCCATCCTATACGACTCAGTTTACAATGAGCAGTTCTTC
CAILYDSVYNEQFF
>TRBV19|TRBJ2-7|TRBD2|NA
TGTGCCAGTAGTAGGCCTCCGGGACTAGCGTTGAGAGACGAGCAGTACTTC
CASSRPPGLALRDEQYF
>TRBV5-1|TRBJ2-5|TRBD2|NA
TGCGCCAGTGCGGGGGGCTTGGGAGAGACCCAGTACTTC
CASAGGLGETQYF
>TRBV2|TRBJ2-2|NA|NA
TGTGCCAGCAACCCCCTTGGAACCGGGGAGCTGTTTTTT
CASNPLGTGELFF
>TRBV5-1|TRBJ1-2|NA|NA
TGCGCCAGCAGCTTGGAAGGGAACAATGGCTACACCTTC
CASSLEGNNGYTF
>TRBV4-2|TRBJ2-2|NA|NA
TGTGCCAGCAGCCGAGCTGGAGGACAAACCGGGGAGCTGTTTTTT
CASSRAGGQTGELFF
>TRBV28|TRBJ1-2|TRBD1|NA
TGTGCCAGCAGTTTATTCTTCGCGGGCAGGGGGCGCCTGAACTATGGCTACACCTTC
CASSLFFAGRGRLNYGYTF
>TRBV20-1|TRBJ2-7|NA|NA
TGCAGTGCTAAGCAGGGGTGGGAGCAGTACTTC
CSAKQGWEQYF